The entry that follows covers one TCR beta chain sequence. Its matching antigen is unknown. An overlapping HIV-1 Gag peptide pool stimulated these cells at about 1 ug/peptide/mL. Memory cells lacking CD40L and CD69 with high CD45RO were sorted. Adults with HIV-1 started suppressive ART while chronically infected. Donors had CD4+ T cell counts above 400 cells/uL and were CMV-seropositive. The CDR3 is 16 amino acids. Germline trimming cut 4 bases from V and 6 bases from J; bases unmatched to any gene: 6. Germline CDR1 is MNHNS and CDR2 is SASEGT. Sequencing used immunoSEQ version 4 in survey mode. Sequenced by immunoSEQ multiplex PCR; TCRdb stores in-frame clones only, minus some. The data hold around 60,000 clones, with under 80% observed a single time. This specimen comes from a study of persistence of HIV-infected CD4 T cells.

V usage is TRBV6-1 and J usage is TRBJ2-3; 14 nucleotides agree with TRBD2. The source is an adult man with HIV who was CMV-seropositive. The specimen comprised CD4+ T cells sorted from PBMCs after roughly 17-hour stimulation, sampled from a patient who received antiretroviral therapy. CDR3 nucleotides: TGTGCCAGCAGTGTCCGACTAGCGGGGGGGGTGGATACGCAGTATTTT. Protein product: CASSVRLAGGVDTQYF.